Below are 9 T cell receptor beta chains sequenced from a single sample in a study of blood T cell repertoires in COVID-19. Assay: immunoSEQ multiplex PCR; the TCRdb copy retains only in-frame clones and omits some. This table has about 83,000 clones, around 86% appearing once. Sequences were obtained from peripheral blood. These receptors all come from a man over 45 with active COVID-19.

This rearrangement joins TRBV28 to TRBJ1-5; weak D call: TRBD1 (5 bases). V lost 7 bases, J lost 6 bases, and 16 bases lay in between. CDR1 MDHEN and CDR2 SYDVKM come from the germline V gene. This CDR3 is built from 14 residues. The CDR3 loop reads CASTQGDWGQPQHF. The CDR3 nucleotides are TGTGCCAGCACTCAAGGGGATTGGGGTCAGCCCCAGCATTTT.

The CDR3 region is CSVGARTGGDGYTF. Written as DNA, the CDR3 is TGCAGCGTGGGGGCCCGGACAGGGGGCGACGGCTACACCTTC. V is TRBV29-1 and J is TRBJ1-2, with 11 bases fitting TRBD1. The V gene end was trimmed by 6 bases and the J gene end by 8 bases; junction bases not matched to a gene: 11. Germline lookup yields CDR1 SQVTM and CDR2 ANQGSEA. The CDR3 is made up of 14 amino acids.

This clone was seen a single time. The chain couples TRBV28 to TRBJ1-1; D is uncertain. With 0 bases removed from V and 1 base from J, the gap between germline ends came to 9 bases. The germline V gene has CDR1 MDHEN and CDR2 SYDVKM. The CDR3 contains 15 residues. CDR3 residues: CASSLWGRSNTEAFF. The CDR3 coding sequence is TGTGCCAGCAGTTTATGGGGCCGCTCGAACACTGAAGCTTTCTTT.

CDR3 bases: TGTGCCACCAGCAGAGGGACTAGCGGGGGGGCCGTAGGATGGGAGACCCAGTACTTC. Translated, it gives CATSRGTSGGAVGWETQYF. The chain combines TRBV15 with TRBJ2-5; 15 bases align to TRBD2. V was pared by 1 base and J by 5 bases, with 11 bases of the junction left unmatched. The CDR3 extends over 19 amino acids. The germline V gene has CDR1 LNHNV and CDR2 YYDKDF (reference sequence).

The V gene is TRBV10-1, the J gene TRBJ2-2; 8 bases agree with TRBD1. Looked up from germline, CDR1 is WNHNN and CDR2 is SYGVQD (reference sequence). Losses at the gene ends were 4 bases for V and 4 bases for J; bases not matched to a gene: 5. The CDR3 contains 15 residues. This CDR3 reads CASSGVTGGTGELFF. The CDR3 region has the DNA TGCGCCAGCAGTGGGGTAACAGGGGGCACCGGGGAGCTGTTTTTT.

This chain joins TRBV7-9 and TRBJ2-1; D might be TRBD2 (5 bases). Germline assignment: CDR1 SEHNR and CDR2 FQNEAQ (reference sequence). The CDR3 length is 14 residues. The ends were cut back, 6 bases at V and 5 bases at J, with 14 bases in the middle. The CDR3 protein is CASRGWELNNEQFF. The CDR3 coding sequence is TGTGCCAGCAGGGGGTGGGAGCTTAACAATGAGCAGTTCTTC.

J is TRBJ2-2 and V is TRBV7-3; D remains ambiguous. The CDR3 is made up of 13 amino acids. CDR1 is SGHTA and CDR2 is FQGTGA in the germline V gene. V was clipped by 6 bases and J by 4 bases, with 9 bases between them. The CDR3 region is CASSYNPTGELFF. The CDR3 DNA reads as TGTGCCAGCAGTTACAATCCCACCGGGGAGCTGTTTTTT.

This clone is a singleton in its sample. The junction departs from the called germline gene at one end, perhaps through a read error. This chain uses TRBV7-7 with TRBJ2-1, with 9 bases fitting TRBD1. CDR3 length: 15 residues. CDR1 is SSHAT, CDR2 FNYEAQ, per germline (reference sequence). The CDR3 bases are TGTGCTAGCAGCCTAACGGGACAGGGTGGTCATGAGCAGTTCTTC. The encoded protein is CASSLTGQGGHEQFF.

The CDR3 sequence is CASSLGTGSDKAEAFF. CDR3 nucleotides: TGCGCCAGCAGCTTGGGGACAGGGTCGGACAAGGCTGAAGCTTTCTTT. The chain uses TRBV5-1 and TRBJ1-1; 8 bases fit TRBD1. After removal of 0 bases from V and 6 bases from J, the junction contained 10 bases not matched to a gene. CDR1 and CDR2 from the germline V gene are SGHRS and YFSETQ. CDR3 length: 16 residues.